This is a list of T cell receptor beta chains from one sample in a study of T cell repertoires in cytomegalovirus infection. These receptors have no identified antigens. TCRdb used MiXCR to reprocess the reads, holding one entry per CDR3 protein. The sample consists of over 250,000 distinct CDR3 sequences, around 20% of them appearing once. The sequencing here drew on cultured PBMCs, taken from culture after CMV antigen stimulation. These receptors were obtained from a human donor in good health (CMV status not recorded). Some clones in this sample may be carry-over from other donors' samples. Each CDR3 is given with its conserved first and last residue. The D gene is left open where the match is weak. Clone size is given for some rows only: seen once, a few or many times, or a class if the clone is expanded.

TGTGCCAGCAGCCTACGGGTGGGGGATTCACCCCTCCACTTT CASSLRVGDSPLHF TRBJ1-6 . . TRBV11-2
TGTGCCAGCAGTTTACGCCGGCTAGCGGGGGAAACCTACAATGAGCAGTTCTTC CASSLRRLAGETYNEQFF TRBJ2-1 . TRBD2 TRBV7-9
TGTGCCACCAGCAGTGGACAGGGGGCGGACGGGGCCAACGTCCTGACTTTC CATSSGQGADGANVLTF TRBJ2-6 . TRBD1 TRBV15
TGTGCCACCAGTGATTCGGGACAGGGGGGAAATGAGCAGTTCTTC CATSDSGQGGNEQFF TRBJ2-1 . TRBD1 TRBV24-1
TGTGCCAGCAGCTTAGATGGTGCGGGACGAGAGACCCAGTACTTC CASSLDGAGRETQYF TRBJ2-5 few . TRBV7-2
TGTGCCAGCAGCCGGCGACCGGGACCCGATTTGGGTTTCCACGAGCAGTACTTC CASSRRPGPDLGFHEQYF TRBJ2-7 . . TRBV7-6
TGCGCCAGCAGCCAAGATTTACGCAGGGCAGGGGGGGCCGGGGAGCTGTTTTTT CASSQDLRRAGGAGELFF TRBJ2-2 . . TRBV4-3
TGTGCCAGCAGTCAAGGGACAGGGGGGGCATATGGCTACACCTTC CASSQGTGGAYGYTF TRBJ1-2 . TRBD1 TRBV25-1
TGTGCCAGCAGCGTCGGACAGGTGGGAGATACGCAGTATTTT CASSVGQVGDTQYF TRBJ2-3 . TRBD1 TRBV7-9
TGTGCCAGCAGCCTAACAGGGGATAATCAGCCCCAGCATTTT CASSLTGDNQPQHF TRBJ1-5 many TRBD1 TRBV12-3/TRBV12-4
TGCGCCAGCAGCCAAGATTTCCACGGGGGGAGGGGGTACAATGAGCAGTTCTTC CASSQDFHGGRGYNEQFF TRBJ2-1 . . TRBV4-1
TGTGCCAGCAGTTGGGAGAACGGACCACCGGGGACTGAAGCTTTCTTT CASSWENGPPGTEAFF TRBJ1-1 . . TRBV6-2/TRBV6-3
TGTGCCAGCAGTCGCGGCCTGGCCAGGGACAGTGATCAGCCCCAGCATTTT CASSRGLARDSDQPQHF TRBJ1-5 many TRBD1 TRBV6-2/TRBV6-3
TGTGCCAGCAGTTACTCGAACGTCATGGCCTACAATGAGCAGTTCTTC CASSYSNVMAYNEQFF TRBJ2-1 few . TRBV6-2/TRBV6-3
TGCAGTGTTAGCGGGAGATCCTACGAGCAGTACTTC CSVSGRSYEQYF TRBJ2-7 . TRBD2 TRBV20-1
TGTGCCAGCAGTAGCGGGATCCCCCCCAATGAGCAGTTCTTC CASSSGIPPNEQFF TRBJ2-1 many TRBD2 TRBV7-2
TGTGCCAGCAGCTTAGTTCCCCGACTAGCGGGAGGGTTGGGCAATGAGCAGTTCTTC CASSLVPRLAGGLGNEQFF TRBJ2-1 many TRBD2 TRBV7-2
TGTGCCAGCAGTGAAAGTCCTAATGAAAAACTGTTTTTT CASSESPNEKLFF TRBJ1-4 few . TRBV2
TGCGCCAGCAGCCAAGAGGTTCCCGGGAGGGCCGTGGAGACCCAGTACTTC CASSQEVPGRAVETQYF TRBJ2-5 few TRBD2 TRBV4-1
TGTGCCAGCAGGGTGGCAGGGGGGAACACCGGGGAGCTGTTTTTT CASRVAGGNTGELFF TRBJ2-2 . TRBD1 TRBV11-2
TGTGCCAGCAGTTACGACGAGGACCCTGGGGCCAACGTCCTGACTTTC CASSYDEDPGANVLTF TRBJ2-6 few . TRBV6-6
TGCAGTGCCAAAACTGGGACTAGCGGGAGTCTCAATGAGCAGTTCTTC CSAKTGTSGSLNEQFF TRBJ2-1 once TRBD2 TRBV20-1
TGTGCCAGCAGCTTGGGGGGTAGCGGGAGACTGATCTACGAGCAGTACTTC CASSLGGSGRLIYEQYF TRBJ2-7 few TRBD2 TRBV5-6
TGTGCCACCGCCGGGACGATAGCAAATCAGCCCCAGCATTTT CATAGTIANQPQHF TRBJ1-5 . . TRBV19
TGTGCCAGCAGTTTTGCTGGGTCCAATCAGCCCCAGCATTTT CASSFAGSNQPQHF TRBJ1-5 few . TRBV12-3/TRBV12-4
TGTGCCAGCAGGCGGTCTAACGCTGGGGAGACCCAGTACTTC CASRRSNAGETQYF TRBJ2-5 few . TRBV25-1